These 28 T cell receptor beta chains came from one sample sequenced in a study of blood T cell repertoires in COVID-19. Method: immunoSEQ multiplex PCR; TCRdb's copy keeps in-frame clones and lacks some. The sample consists of over 250,000 clones, roughly 92% of them appearing once. What was sequenced was peripheral blood. The receptors shown here come from a young woman with COVID-19, enrolled during active disease.

This clone was observed a single time. The chain couples TRBV4-1 to TRBJ2-3, with 9 bases identical to TRBD2. The ends lost 0 bases at V and 9 bases at J; junction bases unmatched: 10. Germline lookup yields CDR1 MGHRA and CDR2 YSYEKL. There are 16 residues in the CDR3. CDR3 DNA sequence: TGCGCCAGCAGCCAAGAAGAACTAGCGGGTTCCCCCACGCAGTATTTT. It codes for CASSQEELAGSPTQYF.

V is TRBV11-2 and J is TRBJ2-1; TRBD2 matches at 8 bases. CDR1 is SGHAT, CDR2 FQNNGV, per germline. CDR3 length equals 17 residues. J gave up 3 bases and V 0 bases, and 7 bases lay outside the gene matches. The CDR3 loop reads CASSLEVREGSYNEQFF. The CDR3 DNA follows: TGTGCCAGCAGCTTAGAAGTTCGGGAGGGAAGCTACAATGAGCAGTTCTTC.

This chain joins TRBV24-1 and TRBJ2-3; 8 positions match TRBD1. Germline CDR1 KGHDR, CDR2 SFDVKD. The CDR3 has 15 amino acids. The V gene end was trimmed by 8 bases and the J gene end by 2 bases; junction bases not matched to a gene: 8. The CDR3 coding sequence is TGTGCCACCAAAACCGGGACAGGTCCCACAGATACGCAGTATTTT. It is translated as CATKTGTGPTDTQYF.

The chain couples TRBV18 to TRBJ2-1, with TRBD1 matching 9 bases. Germline V gene data show CDR1 as KGHSH and CDR2 as LQKENI. The CDR3 sequence is 16 residues long. Trimming removed 0 bases from V and 9 bases from J; junction bases left unmatched: 9. CDR3 bases: TGTGCCAGCTCACCACCGCCCGGACAGGGGACTATTGAGCAGTTCTTC. Its protein product is CASSPPPGQGTIEQFF.

DNA of the CDR3: TGTGCCAGCAGCTCGACAGGGGGATACGACACAGATACGCAGTATTTT. Amino acids: CASSSTGGYDTDTQYF. The gene calls are TRBV7-8 and TRBJ2-3, with TRBD1 identical over 9 bases. This CDR3 is built from 16 residues. J gave up 2 bases and V 4 bases, and 7 bases lay outside the gene matches. CDR1 is SGHVS and CDR2 is FQNEAQ in the germline V gene.

The genes are TRBV4-2 and TRBJ1-1; 10 bases align to TRBD1. Germline V gives CDR1 LGHNA, CDR2 YNFKEQ. The CDR3 extends over 14 amino acids. V shed 3 bases, J shed 8 bases, and the junction held 6 bases outside the gene matches. CDR3 sequence reads: CASSHVDRGREAFF. DNA of the CDR3: TGTGCCAGCAGCCACGTCGACAGGGGGCGAGAAGCTTTCTTT.

The V and J genes are TRBV5-4 and TRBJ2-3; TRBD2 agrees at 11 bases. With 3 bases clipped from V and 3 bases from J, the junction kept 9 bases outside the gene matches. CDR1 is SGHNT, CDR2 YYREEE, per germline (reference sequence). This CDR3 contains 17 residues. CDR3 coding DNA: TGTGCCAGCAGCTGGCTAGCGGGAGGAGGCCCTACAGATACGCAGTATTTT. The encoded protein is CASSWLAGGGPTDTQYF. Using reference TRBV5-4 and TRBJ2-3 for the parts outside the CDR3, the full variable domain is ETGVTQSPTHLIKTRGQQVTLRCSSQSGHNTVSWYQQALGQGPQFIFQYYREEENGRGNFPPRFSGLQFPNYSSELNVNALELDDSALYLCASSWLAGGGPTDTQYFGPGTRLTVL.

The chain uses TRBV27 and TRBJ1-5; D is uncertain. Germline-derived CDR1 and CDR2 are MNHEY and SMNVEV (reference sequence). V gave up 8 bases and J gave up 3 bases, with 5 bases separating them. The CDR3 is made up of 11 amino acids. The CDR3 sequence: CASGLNQPQHF. In DNA form, the CDR3 reads TGTGCCAGCGGCCTCAATCAGCCCCAGCATTTT.

The chain is built from TRBV7-6 and TRBJ1-1; D possibly corresponds to TRBD1 (5 bases). Trimming took 2 bases from V and 1 from J, leaving 11 bases between them. Germline values: CDR1 SGHVS, CDR2 FNYEAQ. The CDR3 runs to 15 residues. CDR3 sequence (DNA): TGTGCCAGCAGCTTAACAGGACACGCGAACACTGAAGCTTTCTTT. Translating it yields CASSLTGHANTEAFF.

J is TRBJ2-7 and V is TRBV29-1, with 9 positions matching TRBD1. The germline V gene encodes CDR1 SQVTM and CDR2 ANQGSEA. This CDR3 contains 13 residues. Trimming removed 7 bases from V and 6 bases from J; junction bases left unmatched: 10. In DNA, the CDR3 is TGCAGCGCCCGGACAGGGGATTACGGCGAGCAGTACTTC. Amino acids: CSARTGDYGEQYF.

In DNA form, the CDR3 reads TGCGCCAGCAGCTTGCAGCGGGAGGGTTCCGGGGAGCTGTTTTTT. Its translation: CASSLQREGSGELFF. V gene TRBV5-1 combines with J gene TRBJ2-2; 10 bases are a match to TRBD2. CDR1 and CDR2 (germline): SGHRS, YFSETQ. After removal of 1 base from V and 6 bases from J, the junction contained 3 bases not matched to a gene. The CDR3 is 15 residues long. Together with reference TRBV5-1 and TRBJ2-2, the CDR3 gives the full variable domain: KAGVTQTPRYLIKTRGQQVTLSCSPISGHRSVSWYQQTPGQGLQFLFEYFSETQRNKGNFPGRFSGRQFSNSRSEMNVSTLELGDSALYLCASSLQREGSGELFFGEGSRLTVL.

The J gene is TRBJ1-3, the V gene TRBV5-1, with D maybe TRBD1 (6 bases). Germline V gene data show CDR1 as SGHRS and CDR2 as YFSETQ. V lost 7 bases and J 2 bases, leaving 13 bases between the germline ends. The CDR3 contains 14 residues. CDR3 amino acids: CASSPGGPGNTIYF. DNA for the CDR3: TGCGCCAGCTCTCCGGGGGGCCCTGGAAACACCATATATTTT.

The chain combines TRBV27 with TRBJ1-5; tentatively, D is TRBD1 (5 bases). Looked up from germline, CDR1 is MNHEY and CDR2 is SMNVEV (reference sequence). The CDR3 sequence is 20 residues long. V was shortened by 0 bases and J by 5 bases, with 26 bases between the two germline ends. CDR3 nucleotides: TGTGCCAGCAGTTTATCGTCTTTCCCACCCATGGGGCCTGGCGATCAGCCCCAGCATTTT. Protein sequence: CASSLSSFPPMGPGDQPQHF.

J is TRBJ2-1 and V is TRBV10-3; TRBD2 matches at 14 bases. Per germline, CDR1 ENHRY and CDR2 SYGVKD. The CDR3 has 14 residues. V was clipped by 7 bases and J by 8 bases; unmatched bases: 4. CDR3 in amino acids: CAITPGLAGDEQFF. DNA for the CDR3: TGTGCCATCACCCCGGGACTAGCGGGAGATGAGCAGTTCTTC.

About this clone itself: Other DNA sequences of this sample code for an identical CDR3. This chain links TRBV11-3 with TRBJ2-2; D uncertain. This CDR3 region has 12 residues. Germline values: CDR1 SGHNT, CDR2 YENEEA. V dropped 5 bases and J dropped 2 bases, with 3 bases sitting between them. CDR3 loop: CASSPNTGELFF. In DNA form, the CDR3 reads TGTGCCAGCAGCCCTAACACCGGGGAGCTGTTTTTT.

The V gene is TRBV9, the J gene TRBJ2-7; 10 bases are shared with TRBD2. The CDR3 spans 16 residues. Germline CDR1 is SGDLS and CDR2 is YYNGEE. V shed 0 bases and J 0 bases; nucleotides not matched to a gene: 3. The CDR3 bases are TGTGCCAGCAGCGTAGGAAGCGGGAGGGCCTCCTACGAGCAGTACTTC. It codes for CASSVGSGRASYEQYF.

This clone is a singleton in its sample. This chain links TRBV18 with TRBJ2-3, with 9 nucleotides matching TRBD2. CDR3 length equals 15 residues. J lost 2 bases, V lost 4 bases, and 4 bases had no gene match. CDR1 KGHSH and CDR2 LQKENI come from the germline V gene. The CDR3 DNA follows: TGTGCCAGCTCACTGCGGGAGGGTCCCACAGATACGCAGTATTTT. Its translation is CASSLREGPTDTQYF.

The chain recombines TRBV19 with TRBJ1-5; D perhaps matches TRBD1 (5 bases). The CDR3 runs 13 residues. From germline, CDR1 is LNHDA and CDR2 SQIVND (reference sequence). V was clipped by 6 bases and J by 1 base, with 7 bases between them. This chain's CDR3 is CASRDTSNQPQHF. The CDR3 region has the DNA TGTGCCAGTAGGGACACGAGCAATCAGCCCCAGCATTTT. Looking up the rest from reference TRBV19 and TRBJ1-5 gives the full variable domain: DGGITQSPKYLFRKEGQNVTLSCEQNLNHDAMYWYRQDPGQGLRLIYYSQIVNDFQKGDIAEGYSVSREKKESFPLTVTSAQKNPTAFYLCASRDTSNQPQHFGDGTRLSIL.

The CDR3 DNA reads TGCGCCAGCAGCTTGGGGCCAACAACTAATGAAAAACTGTTTTTT. It codes for CASSLGPTTNEKLFF. The chain links TRBV5-1 to TRBJ1-4; D not resolved. This CDR3 comprises 15 residues. Trimming took 0 bases from V and 0 from J, leaving 6 bases between them. Germline-derived CDR1 and CDR2 are SGHRS and YFSETQ.

CDR3 nucleotides: TGTGCCAGCAGCTCAGTAGCCCCCACAAGCGGAAGCACAGATACGCAGTATTTT. This encodes CASSSVAPTSGSTDTQYF. The chain joins TRBV7-9 to TRBJ2-3, with a tentative D call TRBD2 (5 bases). In germline, CDR1 is SEHNR, CDR2 FQNEAQ (reference sequence). CDR3 size: 18 residues. Deletions cut 4 bases from V and 0 bases from J, with 20 bases between.

Regarding this clone: The same CDR3 arises from other DNA sequences in this sample as well. This chain uses TRBV7-9 with TRBJ1-6; D gene unclear. Germline V gives CDR1 SEHNR, CDR2 FQNEAQ (reference sequence). V lost 1 base, J lost 0 bases, and 7 bases lay in between. This CDR3 contains 16 residues. The CDR3 nucleotides are TGTGCCAGCAGCTTAGACCTGAGCTCCTATAATTCACCCCTCCACTTT. This sequence encodes CASSLDLSSYNSPLHF.

This chain connects TRBV7-2 to TRBJ2-7; D is unresolved. There are 15 residues in the CDR3. Germline CDR1 reads SGHTA; CDR2 reads FQGNSA. Trimming took 5 bases from V and 0 from J, leaving 14 bases between them. In DNA, the CDR3 is TGTGCCAGCAGCATACTATGGGTCGGCTCCTACGAGCAGTACTTC. It is translated as CASSILWVGSYEQYF.

This chain uses TRBV7-9 with TRBJ2-3; 10 nucleotides align to TRBD2. With V trimmed by 3 bases and J by 0 bases, 3 bases remained unmatched. Germline assignment: CDR1 SEHNR and CDR2 FQNEAQ (reference sequence). The CDR3 has 16 amino acids. CDR3 residues: CASSFGLAESTDTQYF. CDR3 DNA: TGTGCCAGCAGCTTCGGACTAGCGGAGAGCACAGATACGCAGTATTTT.

The V call is TRBV5-8, the J call TRBJ1-5; TRBD1 matches 9 bases. Trimming cost V 2 bases and J 2 bases; bases outside gene matches: 2. This CDR3 has 15 amino acids. Germline CDR1 reads SGHTS; CDR2 reads YDEGEE. The CDR3 is CASSFRDRGNQPQHF. The CDR3 bases are TGTGCCAGCAGCTTCCGGGACAGGGGCAATCAGCCCCAGCATTTT.

This clone was seen once. V gene TRBV3-1 (or the pseudogene TRBV3-2) combines with J gene TRBJ2-2; TRBD2 agrees at 10 bases. CDR1 and CDR2 from the germline V gene are LGHDT and YNNKEL (reference sequence). The J segment lost 0 bases and the V segment lost 0 bases, leaving 7 bases of the junction unmatched. This CDR3 has 19 residues. The CDR3 here is CASSQEWRTSGTNTGELFF. DNA of the CDR3: TGTGCCAGCAGCCAAGAATGGAGGACTAGCGGTACGAACACCGGGGAGCTGTTTTTT.

This chain links TRBV9 with TRBJ1-1; perhaps TRBD1 as D (5 bases). Germline V gives CDR1 SGDLS, CDR2 YYNGEE. V lost 0 bases and J 8 bases, leaving 8 bases between the germline ends. The CDR3 covers 12 residues. The DNA of the CDR3 is TGTGCCAGCAGCGTAGATCGGGGGGAAGCTTTCTTT. As protein: CASSVDRGEAFF.

The CDR3 loop is CASSIDDSIFQPQHF. The CDR3 coding sequence is TGTGCCAGTAGTATAGACGACAGTATCTTCCAGCCCCAGCATTTT. The V call is TRBV19, the J call TRBJ1-5; possibly TRBD1 for D (5 bases). The CDR3 has 15 amino acids. The ends were cut back, 0 bases at V and 7 bases at J, with 13 bases in the middle. CDR1 LNHDA and CDR2 SQIVND come from the germline V gene (reference sequence).

The V gene is TRBV5-8, the J gene TRBJ2-1, with D possibly matching TRBD1 (5 bases). The CDR3 runs 16 residues. V gave up 0 bases and J gave up 6 bases, with 16 bases separating them. The germline V gene encodes CDR1 SGHTS and CDR2 YDEGEE. The CDR3 spells CASSLGQPKSLNEQFF. In nucleotides, the CDR3 is TGTGCCAGCAGCTTGGGACAGCCTAAAAGTCTCAATGAGCAGTTCTTC. Together with reference TRBV5-8 and TRBJ2-1, the CDR3 gives the full variable domain: EAGVTQSPTHLIKTRGQQATLRCSPISGHTSVYWYQQALGLGLQFLLWYDEGEERNRGNFPPRFSGRQFPNYSSELNVNALELEDSALYLCASSLGQPKSLNEQFFGPGTRLTVL.